The rows below give T cell receptor beta chains drawn from one sample of a study of blood T cell repertoires in COVID-19. Some clones are missing from TCRdb's copy, which holds only in-frame ones; the method was immunoSEQ multiplex PCR. The table records about 170,000 clones, about 74% of them present only once. Source material: peripheral blood. Receptors were obtained from a woman of 80 years or more with acute or convalescent COVID-19. Both conserved end residues are part of each CDR3. A D gene is named only where the DNA matches it firmly. Clone size is given for some rows only: seen once, a few or many times, or a class if the clone is expanded.

d_gene: TRBD1
abundance: few
j_gene: TRBJ1-6
v_gene: TRBV2
CDR3aa: CASSATGDHNSPLHF
CDR3nt: TGTGCCAGCAGCGCGACAGGGGACCATAATTCACCCCTCCACTTT

d_gene: .
abundance: .
j_gene: TRBJ1-1
v_gene: TRBV2
CDR3aa: CASREERNTEAFF
CDR3nt: TGTGCCAGCAGGGAGGAAAGAAACACTGAAGCTTTCTTT

d_gene: .
abundance: .
j_gene: TRBJ1-5
v_gene: TRBV28
CDR3aa: CASSLIGGFVGQPQHF
CDR3nt: TGTGCCAGCAGTTTGATCGGGGGATTTGTCGGTCAGCCCCAGCATTTT

d_gene: .
abundance: once
j_gene: TRBJ2-3
v_gene: TRBV18
CDR3aa: CASSPRSAPSTDTQYF
CDR3nt: TGTGCCAGCTCACCACGGAGCGCCCCTAGCACAGATACGCAGTATTTT

d_gene: .
abundance: .
j_gene: TRBJ2-1
v_gene: TRBV28
CDR3aa: CASSLGSANSYNEQFF
CDR3nt: TGTGCCAGCAGTCTCGGGTCTGCCAACTCCTACAATGAGCAGTTCTTC

d_gene: .
abundance: .
j_gene: TRBJ2-3
v_gene: TRBV19
CDR3aa: CASSILRGGSTDTQYF
CDR3nt: TGTGCCAGTAGTATCCTCCGCGGCGGGAGCACAGATACGCAGTATTTT

d_gene: .
abundance: once
j_gene: TRBJ1-5
v_gene: TRBV7-9
CDR3aa: CASSRGGALGEGQPQHF
CDR3nt: TGTGCCAGCAGCCGCGGGGGGGCCTTAGGAGAGGGCCAGCCCCAGCATTTT

d_gene: .
abundance: .
j_gene: TRBJ1-3
v_gene: TRBV6-5
CDR3aa: CASGAHLDSGNTIYF
CDR3nt: TGTGCCAGCGGCGCACATCTAGACTCTGGAAACACCATATATTTT

d_gene: TRBD2
abundance: .
j_gene: TRBJ2-3
v_gene: TRBV27
CDR3aa: CASSSPSGRIGTDTQYF
CDR3nt: TGTGCCAGCAGTTCTCCTAGCGGGAGGATCGGGACAGATACGCAGTATTTT

d_gene: .
abundance: .
j_gene: TRBJ1-3
v_gene: TRBV15
CDR3aa: CATSRDGRPRNTIYF
CDR3nt: TGTGCCACCAGCAGAGATGGGCGCCCGCGAAACACCATATATTTT

d_gene: TRBD1
abundance: .
j_gene: TRBJ2-2
v_gene: TRBV19
CDR3aa: CATNPGQGYTGELFF
CDR3nt: TGTGCCACCAACCCGGGACAGGGGTACACCGGGGAGCTGTTTTTT

d_gene: TRBD2
abundance: .
j_gene: TRBJ2-7
v_gene: TRBV19
CDR3aa: CASSWSGRLGEQYF
CDR3nt: TGTGCCAGTAGTTGGAGCGGGAGGCTCGGCGAGCAGTACTTC

d_gene: .
abundance: .
j_gene: TRBJ1-2
v_gene: TRBV25-1
CDR3aa: CASSLQGSYGYTF
CDR3nt: TGTGCCAGCAGTCTACAGGGAAGTTATGGCTACACCTTC

d_gene: .
abundance: .
j_gene: TRBJ1-5
v_gene: TRBV28
CDR3aa: CASSLGGDNQPQHF
CDR3nt: TGTGCCAGCAGTTTGGGGGGGGACAATCAGCCCCAGCATTTT

d_gene: TRBD1
abundance: .
j_gene: TRBJ1-5
v_gene: TRBV28
CDR3aa: CASSQTGGVQPQHF
CDR3nt: TGTGCCAGCAGCCAAACAGGGGGCGTTCAGCCCCAGCATTTT

d_gene: .
abundance: .
j_gene: TRBJ1-1
v_gene: TRBV21-1
CDR3aa: CASSKSPLSTGENTEAFF
CDR3nt: TGTGCCAGCAGCAAATCCCCCCTATCGACAGGGGAGAACACTGAAGCTTTCTTT

d_gene: TRBD2
abundance: .
j_gene: TRBJ2-5
v_gene: TRBV5-8
CDR3aa: CASSPGLAGDQETQYF
CDR3nt: TGTGCCAGCAGCCCCGGGTTAGCGGGCGACCAAGAGACCCAGTACTTC

d_gene: .
abundance: .
j_gene: TRBJ1-1
v_gene: TRBV30
CDR3aa: CAERVGGRAFF
CDR3nt: TGTGCCGAGAGGGTAGGTGGAAGGGCTTTCTTT

d_gene: .
abundance: .
j_gene: TRBJ2-2
v_gene: TRBV10-3
CDR3aa: CATSPGDSNTGELFF
CDR3nt: TGTGCCACCTCCCCAGGGGATTCGAACACCGGGGAGCTGTTTTTT

d_gene: TRBD1
abundance: .
j_gene: TRBJ1-6
v_gene: TRBV18
CDR3aa: CASSHTGDNSPLHF
CDR3nt: TGTGCCAGCTCCCACACAGGGGATAATTCACCCCTCCACTTT

d_gene: .
abundance: .
j_gene: TRBJ1-1
v_gene: TRBV6-2/TRBV6-3
CDR3aa: CASSYPGVIGTEAFF
CDR3nt: TGTGCCAGCAGTTACCCCGGGGTTATTGGCACTGAAGCTTTCTTT

d_gene: .
abundance: .
j_gene: TRBJ2-1
v_gene: TRBV19
CDR3aa: CASSAVIYNEQFF
CDR3nt: TGTGCCAGTAGTGCGGTAATCTACAATGAGCAGTTCTTC

d_gene: TRBD1
abundance: .
j_gene: TRBJ1-5
v_gene: TRBV10-3
CDR3aa: CAISQGADQPQHF
CDR3nt: TGTGCCATCTCACAGGGGGCTGATCAGCCCCAGCATTTT

d_gene: TRBD1
abundance: .
j_gene: TRBJ2-1
v_gene: TRBV3-1/TRBV3-2
CDR3aa: CASSQHGQGTNEQFF
CDR3nt: TGTGCCAGCAGCCAACACGGACAGGGCACCAATGAGCAGTTCTTC

d_gene: .
abundance: few
j_gene: TRBJ2-7
v_gene: TRBV2
CDR3aa: CASNWPADEQYF
CDR3nt: TGTGCCAGCAATTGGCCTGCCGACGAGCAGTACTTC

d_gene: TRBD2
abundance: .
j_gene: TRBJ2-3
v_gene: TRBV4-1
CDR3aa: CASSQGSGRASILRDTQYF
CDR3nt: TGCGCCAGCAGCCAGGGTAGCGGGAGGGCCTCCATTTTGAGGGATACGCAGTATTTT